One sample yielded the 21 T cell receptor beta chains listed below, sequenced in a study of shared T cell receptors in the human thymus. The table came from immunoSEQ multiplex PCR; TCRdb's copy has only in-frame clones and leaves some out. The table lists hundreds of thousands of clones, 80% to 90% of them singletons. The same sample was also used in a study of human thymus T cells.

Sequencing was done on a sample of thymocytes. Receptor source: a girl under three years old with a congenital heart defect.

The rearrangement joins TRBV6-5 to TRBJ1-6; D unresolved. CDR3 length: 13 residues. V was cut by 9 bases and J by 5 bases, with 11 bases left in between. Germline V gene sequence: CDR1 MNHEY, CDR2 SVGAGI. The CDR3 region has the DNA TGTGCCAGTTCCGGGGAGAATAATTCACCCCTCCACTTT. Amino acids: CASSGENNSPLHF.

The chain joins TRBV28 to TRBJ1-1; the D gene is possibly TRBD1 (6 bases). Trimming shortened V by 10 bases and J by 10 bases, and 19 bases separated the two germline ends. From germline, CDR1 is MDHEN and CDR2 SYDVKM. The CDR3 loop spans 12 amino acids. In DNA form, the CDR3 reads TGTGCCACCTCAATGGGGGCCAGGGTAGCTTTCTTT. It specifies CATSMGARVAFF.

The chain recombines TRBV5-1 with TRBJ1-2, with a weak D call TRBD1 (5 bases). The CDR3 sequence is 15 residues long. V lost 7 bases and J 0 bases, leaving 16 bases between the germline ends. Germline V gene data show CDR1 as SGHRS and CDR2 as YFSETQ. The CDR3 sequence: CASARLDSANYGYTF. CDR3 sequence (DNA): TGCGCCAGCGCTCGGTTAGACAGTGCTAACTATGGCTACACCTTC.

V gene TRBV29-1 combines with J gene TRBJ1-2, with D possibly TRBD1 on 6 matching bases. CDR1 and CDR2 (germline): SQVTM, ANQGSEA. V lost 4 bases, J lost 1 base, and 25 bases lay in between. The CDR3 is 18 amino acids. DNA of the CDR3: TGCAGCGTTGGAGTACAGGGCTTCCCTCCCAACCTTAACTATGGCTACACCTTC. This codes for CSVGVQGFPPNLNYGYTF.

This clone occurred once. The chain employs TRBV9 and TRBJ1-2, with TRBD1 as a possible D gene (5 bases). This CDR3 is 22 amino acids long. Trimming removed 0 bases from V and 0 bases from J, with 30 bases in between. Germline CDR1 SGDLS, CDR2 YYNGEE. CDR3: CASSVGPNRQESGPTSNYGYTF. As DNA, the CDR3 is TGTGCCAGCAGCGTAGGCCCAAACCGACAAGAGTCAGGGCCAACCTCTAACTATGGCTACACCTTC.

The chain recombines TRBV18 with TRBJ1-1; a possible D gene is TRBD1 (5 bases). This CDR3 is built from 14 residues. The germline CDR1 and CDR2 sequences are KGHSH and LQKENI. Between the trimmed V and J ends, which lost 6 bases and 1 base, there was a span of 12 bases. This CDR3 reads CASSQFGQNTEAFF. Written as DNA, the CDR3 is TGTGCCAGCTCCCAATTCGGACAGAACACTGAAGCTTTCTTT.

The CDR3 loop is CASSEGVRQPQHF. The CDR3 nucleotides are TGTGCCAGTAGTGAAGGGGTTCGGCAGCCCCAGCATTTT. This chain connects TRBV19 to TRBJ1-5; possible D gene TRBD1, 5 bases. The V end was cut by 5 bases, the J end by 7 bases, with 12 bases between. The CDR3 sequence is 13 residues long. CDR1 and CDR2 from the germline V gene are LNHDA and SQIVND (reference sequence).

The chain recombines TRBV6-5 with TRBJ1-1, with D hard to call. This CDR3 has 16 residues. Germline V gene data show CDR1 as MNHEY and CDR2 as SVGAGI. Trimming shortened V by 0 bases and J by 1 base, and 12 bases separated the two germline ends. CDR3 in amino acids: CASSYSFFGGNTEAFF. The CDR3 DNA follows: TGTGCCAGCAGTTACTCGTTCTTCGGAGGGAACACTGAAGCTTTCTTT.

The rearrangement links TRBV4-1 to TRBJ1-1; D unresolved. Germline CDR1 MGHRA, CDR2 YSYEKL. Trimming cost V 0 bases and J 3 bases, with 20 bases left between them. The CDR3 totals 18 residues. The CDR3 is CASSQDFAGSPRDTEAFF. The CDR3 region has the DNA TGCGCCAGCAGCCAAGATTTCGCGGGGTCACCCCGGGACACTGAAGCTTTCTTT.

This chain joins TRBV7-9 and TRBJ1-4; the match to TRBD1 covers 9 bases. Trimming took 5 bases from V and 0 from J; bases not matched to a gene: 10. The CDR3 is 18 residues long. Germline CDR1 and CDR2: SEHNR and FQNEAQ (reference sequence). The CDR3 protein is CASSERDRDNSTNEKLFF. The CDR3 coding sequence is TGTGCCAGCAGCGAACGGGACAGGGATAATTCAACTAATGAAAAACTGTTTTTT.

The chain links TRBV27 to TRBJ2-7; a possible D gene is TRBD2 (5 bases). This CDR3 region has 17 residues. Germline values: CDR1 MNHEY, CDR2 SMNVEV (reference sequence). Trimming cost V 0 bases and J 0 bases, with 15 bases left between them. DNA of the CDR3: TGTGCCAGCAGTTTATCGATAAAGTCGGGGAACTCCTACGAGCAGTACTTC. Residues: CASSLSIKSGNSYEQYF.

The rearrangement links TRBV7-2 to TRBJ1-1; D unclear. Deletions cut 7 bases from V and 1 base from J, with 13 bases between. Germline values: CDR1 SGHTA, CDR2 FQGNSA. The CDR3 is 14 amino acids. CDR3 sequence: CASNSPTGNTEAFF. The CDR3 DNA reads TGTGCCAGCAACTCCCCGACGGGGAACACTGAAGCTTTCTTT.

V and J are TRBV29-1 and TRBJ1-2, with no clear D. The germline V gene has CDR1 SQVTM and CDR2 ANQGSEA. Deletions cut 4 bases from V and 0 bases from J, with 24 bases between. The length of the CDR3 is 18 residues. As DNA, the CDR3 is TGCAGCGTTGGGGTACGAACGGGGTACTATCTCGCTAACTATGGCTACACCTTC. Protein product: CSVGVRTGYYLANYGYTF.

The CDR3, as DNA: TGTGCCAGCAATACAGGGTCCTTCTGGGGGAAGGATGGCTACACCTTC. Protein sequence: CASNTGSFWGKDGYTF. The rearrangement uses TRBV18 and TRBJ1-2; TRBD1 is a possible D gene (6 bases). This CDR3 is 16 amino acids long. Germline V CDR1 and CDR2: KGHSH, LQKENI. The V end lost 8 bases, the J end lost 6 bases, and 25 bases lay between the germline ends.

This rearrangement joins TRBV7-9 to TRBJ1-1; TRBD1 agrees at 11 bases. The CDR3 is 17 residues long. The V gene end was trimmed by 1 base and the J gene end by 2 bases; junction bases not matched to a gene: 6. Germline CDR1 SEHNR, CDR2 FQNEAQ (reference sequence). This CDR3 is CASSLVGQGALNTEAFF. In nucleotides, the CDR3 is TGTGCCAGCAGCTTAGTCGGACAGGGGGCGTTAAACACTGAAGCTTTCTTT.

This chain joins TRBV9 and TRBJ1-2; D is perhaps TRBD1 (6 bases). V was shortened by 4 bases and J by 6 bases, with 16 bases between the two germline ends. Germline CDR1 reads SGDLS; CDR2 reads YYNGEE. The CDR3 length is 14 residues. The CDR3 loop is CASSPQGAQDGYTF. CDR3 nucleotides: TGTGCCAGCAGCCCACAGGGAGCGCAAGATGGCTACACCTTC.

This sequence joins TRBV9 and TRBJ2-3; no clear D gene. The germline gives CDR1 SGDLS, CDR2 YYNGEE. The CDR3 loop spans 12 amino acids. Trimming removed 3 bases at V and 1 base at J, with 3 bases between. The CDR3 spells CASSGGTDTQYF. CDR3 bases: TGTGCCAGCAGCGGAGGCACAGATACGCAGTATTTT. Full variable domain (outside the CDR3, taken from reference TRBV9 and TRBJ2-3): DSGVTQTPKHLITATGQRVTLRCSPRSGDLSVYWYQQSLDQGLQFLIQYYNGEERAKGNILERFSAQQFPDLHSELNLSSLELGDSALYFCASSGGTDTQYFGPGTRLTVL.

This sequence joins TRBV9 and TRBJ2-1; TRBD2 matches at 13 bases. Germline-derived CDR1 and CDR2 are SGDLS and YYNGEE. The CDR3 is 16 amino acids. V was clipped by 3 bases and J by 10 bases; unmatched bases: 10. The CDR3 nucleotides read TGTGCCAGCAGCGACGCACGGACTAGCGGGGGTTTGGAGCAGTTCTTC. It translates to CASSDARTSGGLEQFF.

V gene TRBV4-1 combines with J gene TRBJ1-2, with D hard to call. Trimming took off 2 bases at V and 8 bases at J, with 15 bases between the two ends. This CDR3 has 14 residues. Germline values: CDR1 MGHRA, CDR2 YSYEKL. For the CDR3, the DNA is TGCGCCAGCAGCCAACCGCCCGGGGTTGGGGGCTACACCTTC. It is translated as CASSQPPGVGGYTF.

This clone has only one observation. The chain employs TRBV28 and TRBJ1-1, with TRBD1 as a possible D gene (5 bases). The ends were cut back, 6 bases at V and 7 bases at J, with 15 bases in the middle. The V gene's germline CDR1 is MDHEN and CDR2 SYDVKM. The CDR3 has 13 amino acids. Written as DNA, the CDR3 is TGTGCCAGCAGCCACTTGGGGGGAGATGAAGCTTTCTTT. It translates to CASSHLGGDEAFF.

Turning to this clone: Other DNA variants within this sample encode the same CDR3. The chain recombines TRBV28 with TRBJ2-5, with D perhaps matching TRBD1 (6 bases). Germline V CDR1 and CDR2: MDHEN, SYDVKM. The CDR3 totals 13 residues. Trimming removed 6 bases at V and 2 bases at J, with 10 bases between. This chain's CDR3 is CASSPDRQETQYF. Written as DNA, the CDR3 is TGTGCCAGCAGCCCCGACAGGCAAGAGACCCAGTACTTC. Complete variable domain (other parts from reference TRBV28 and TRBJ2-5): DVKVTQSSRYLVKRTGEKVFLECVQDMDHENMFWYRQDPGLGLRLIYFSYDVKMKEKGDIPEGYSVSREKKERFSLILESASTNQTSMYLCASSPDRQETQYFGPGTRLLVL.